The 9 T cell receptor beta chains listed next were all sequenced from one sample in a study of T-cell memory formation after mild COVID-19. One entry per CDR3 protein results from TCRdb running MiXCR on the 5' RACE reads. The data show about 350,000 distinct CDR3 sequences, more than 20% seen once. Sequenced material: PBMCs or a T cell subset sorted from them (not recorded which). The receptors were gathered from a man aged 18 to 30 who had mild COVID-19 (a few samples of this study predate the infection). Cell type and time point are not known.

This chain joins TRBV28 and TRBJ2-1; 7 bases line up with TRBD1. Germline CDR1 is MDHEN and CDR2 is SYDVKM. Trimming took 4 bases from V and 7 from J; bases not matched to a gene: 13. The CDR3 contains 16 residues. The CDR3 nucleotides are TGTGCCAGCAGTTCCGACAGGGATGGGGCTTGGAATGAGCAGTTCTTC. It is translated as CASSSDRDGAWNEQFF.

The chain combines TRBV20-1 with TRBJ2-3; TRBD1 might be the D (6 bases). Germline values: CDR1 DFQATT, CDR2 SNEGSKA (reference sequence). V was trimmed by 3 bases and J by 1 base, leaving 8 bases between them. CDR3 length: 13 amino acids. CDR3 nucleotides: TGCAGTGCTAGGGACAGCGGCACAGATACGCAGTATTTT. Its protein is CSARDSGTDTQYF.

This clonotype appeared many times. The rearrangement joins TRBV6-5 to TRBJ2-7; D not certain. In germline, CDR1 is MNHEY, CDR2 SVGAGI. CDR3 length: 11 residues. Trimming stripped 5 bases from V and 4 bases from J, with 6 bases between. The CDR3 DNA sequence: TGTGCCAGCAGTAATGGTTACGAGCAGTACTTC. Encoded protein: CASSNGYEQYF.

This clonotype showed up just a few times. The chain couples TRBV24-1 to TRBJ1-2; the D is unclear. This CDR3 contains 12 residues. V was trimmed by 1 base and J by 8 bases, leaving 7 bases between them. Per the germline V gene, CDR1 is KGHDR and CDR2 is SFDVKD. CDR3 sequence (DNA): TGTGCCACCAGTGATTTTGCGCGGGGCTACACCTTC. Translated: CATSDFARGYTF.

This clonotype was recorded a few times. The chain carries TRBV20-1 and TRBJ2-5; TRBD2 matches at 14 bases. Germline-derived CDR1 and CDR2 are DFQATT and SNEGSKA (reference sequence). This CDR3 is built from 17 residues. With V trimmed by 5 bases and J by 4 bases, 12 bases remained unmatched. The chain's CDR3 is CSAPSGTSGGPVETQYF. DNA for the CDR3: TGCAGTGCTCCCTCCGGGACTAGCGGGGGTCCTGTAGAGACCCAGTACTTC.

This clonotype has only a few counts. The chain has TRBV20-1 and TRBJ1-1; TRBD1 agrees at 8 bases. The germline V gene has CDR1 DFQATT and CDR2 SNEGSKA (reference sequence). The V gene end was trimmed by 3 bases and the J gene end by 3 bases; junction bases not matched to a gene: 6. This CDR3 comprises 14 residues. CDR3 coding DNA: TGCAGTGCTAGGACAGGGGAACTGGACACTGAAGCTTTCTTT. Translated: CSARTGELDTEAFF.

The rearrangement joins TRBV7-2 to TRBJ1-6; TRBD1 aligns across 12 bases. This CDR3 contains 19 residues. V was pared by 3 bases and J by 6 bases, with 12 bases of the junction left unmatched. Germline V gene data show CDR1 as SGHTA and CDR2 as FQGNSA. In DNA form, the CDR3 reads TGTGCCAGCAGCTTCGTCCCGGGACAGGGGGCGGCTTTTAATTCACCCCTCCACTTT. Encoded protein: CASSFVPGQGAAFNSPLHF.

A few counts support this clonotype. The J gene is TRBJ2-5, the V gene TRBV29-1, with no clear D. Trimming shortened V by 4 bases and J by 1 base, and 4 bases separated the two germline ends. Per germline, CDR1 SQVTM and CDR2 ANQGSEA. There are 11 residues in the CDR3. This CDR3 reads CSVGRQETQYF. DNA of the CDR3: TGCAGCGTTGGGCGCCAAGAGACCCAGTACTTC.

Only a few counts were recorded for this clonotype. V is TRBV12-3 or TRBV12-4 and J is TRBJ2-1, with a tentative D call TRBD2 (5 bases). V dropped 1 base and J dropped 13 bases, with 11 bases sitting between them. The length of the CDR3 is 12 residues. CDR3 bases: TGTGCCAGCAGTTTAGTACCCCGGGAACAGTTCTTC. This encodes CASSLVPREQFF.